The present entry profiles one T cell receptor (beta chain) with its context. This clonotype was seen ten or more times. Its antigen remains unidentified. Base quality data are lacking; no much larger clone is found one base away. The sample originates from a study of regulatory T cells in long-lasting Graves disease (dated by TCRdb to 2020 to 2023). With regard to the full study: Persistent Graves' disease meant more than 5 years of antithyroid drug treatment with TSH receptor autoantibodies that stayed positive. Persistent Graves' disease patients were compared with newly diagnosed Graves' disease patients by peripheral blood TCR sequencing and RNA sequencing. The study took place in China and was registered as a clinical trial. A total of 33 samples were covered by TCR sequencing, comprising some 13 persistent and about 20 newly diagnosed Graves' disease patients. On average, persistent Graves' disease patients in the clinical cohort had been on antithyroid drugs for about 10.3 years. The research as a whole found: Only the TCR beta chain was sequenced and analyzed. Persistent patients shared more public clonotypes among themselves (around 3,000) than newly diagnosed patients did (approximately 900). As a limitation, the authors acknowledged that the small sample size may reduce accuracy. Persistent disease showed preferential use of TRBV28, TRBJ1-2 and TRBJ2-5, whereas newly diagnosed disease favored TRBV20-1 and TRBJ2-1. The study examined only peripheral blood because the primary lesion, thyroid tissue, could not be accessed. Lower TCR Shannon entropy and fewer highly expanded clones were observed in persistent Graves' disease patients than in newly diagnosed patients, which suggested clonal expansion.

The sample's time point label, decoded: persistent/refractory GD, antithyroid drugs over 5 years with positive TRAb. For both TCR sequencing and RNA sequencing, RNA was extracted from PBMCs using TRIzol. The diagnosis of Graves' disease followed American Thyroid Association guidelines. Recruitment of patients was carried out at an endocrinology department in Xi'an, China. Each patient gave approximately 10 milliliters of peripheral blood, collected in an EDTA anticoagulant tube. Ficoll Paque Plus density gradient separation was used to isolate PBMCs, and no further T cell sorting was performed. An Agilent 2100 Bioanalyzer and agarose gel were used to assess RNA quality, and a NanoDrop 2000 was used to measure RNA concentration. V is shortened by 1 base, J by 9 bases, and the region joining them spans 7 bases. From the cysteine through the phenylalanine, the CDR3 covers 12 amino acids. The DNA shown is the 36-base CDR3, in frame from base 1.

The library came from multiplex PCR. The instrument given in TCRdb is Illumina HiSeq 4000. TCR beta libraries were built with iRepertoire HTBI primers and Arm-PCR amplification of CDR3 regions. PCR products were gel purified before sequencing. In the paper's pipeline: Gene usage analysis of CDR3 amino acid clonotypes used the 62 TRBV and some 13 TRBJ segments found across samples. COPE and FqMerger were used to merge the filtered high-quality paired reads into contigs. BLAST was used to align contigs to IMGT TRBV, TRBD and TRBJ reference genes, and CDR3 was defined according to IMGT. Any clonotype with a frequency above 0.1% was classified as a highly expanded clone. Shannon entropy was used to measure repertoire diversity, and the Gini coefficient was used to measure V-J evenness. Clonotypes shared by more than one individual were considered public. The public sequencing data were trimmed at Q25 with fastp and processed into clonotypes with MiXCR by TCRdb, which kept only in-frame beta chains. Here each entry gathers all rows of one CDR3 protein and keeps the most common genes and DNA. Clone size and V and J calls follow TCRdb, not the original study. The sample contains a few hundred thousand distinct CDR3 sequences, roughly 20% of them found a single time. Roughly a quarter of the sample lies in the top ten.

The V and J genes are TRBV12-3 or TRBV12-4 and TRBJ1-5; the D gene lacks a confident call. Here the sequenced sample was peripheral blood mononuclear cells (PBMCs), taken when the disease was refractory, from a patient treated with antithyroid drugs. The clonotype was recovered from a woman aged 35 to 49 with Graves disease. Donor details come from another sample of the same person, matched by shared clones. The CDR3 has the sequence CASSLVGSPQHF. The base sequence is TGTGCCAGCAGTTTAGTCGGGTCGCCCCAGCATTTT.